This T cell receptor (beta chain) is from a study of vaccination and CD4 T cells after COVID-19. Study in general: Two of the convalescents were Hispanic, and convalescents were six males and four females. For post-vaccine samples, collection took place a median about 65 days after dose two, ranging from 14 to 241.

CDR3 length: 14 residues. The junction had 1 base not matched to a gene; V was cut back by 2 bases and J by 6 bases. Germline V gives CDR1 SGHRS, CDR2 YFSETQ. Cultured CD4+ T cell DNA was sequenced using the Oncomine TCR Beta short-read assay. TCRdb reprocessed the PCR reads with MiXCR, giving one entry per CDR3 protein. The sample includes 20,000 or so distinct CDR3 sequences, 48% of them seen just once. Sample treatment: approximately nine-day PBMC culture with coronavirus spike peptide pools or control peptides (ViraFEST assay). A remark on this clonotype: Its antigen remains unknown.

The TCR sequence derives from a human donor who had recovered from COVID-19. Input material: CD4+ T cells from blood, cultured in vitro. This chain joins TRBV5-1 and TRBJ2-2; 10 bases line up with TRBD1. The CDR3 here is CASSFGQGAGELFF. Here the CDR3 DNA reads TGCGCCAGCAGCTTTGGACAGGGGGCCGGGGAGCTGTTTTTT.